The sequence of this T cell receptor (beta chain) was determined in a study of blood T cells in healthy people across ages. The V gene lost 2 bases and the J gene lost 6 bases, with 17 bases spanning the gap. The CDR3 totals 15 residues. Germline V gene data show CDR1 as MNHEY and CDR2 as SMNVEV (reference sequence). Then a second PCR, running about 6 to 11 cycles, was carried out with a sample-barcoded 5' primer and a J-beta primer mix. TCRdb fed the 5' RACE reads into MiXCR, producing one record per CDR3 protein. The data show roughly 1,800,000 distinct CDR3 sequences, roughly 49% seen once. The sample holds a few counts of this clonotype.

This TCR derives from a middle-aged woman in good health. The rearrangement joins TRBV27 to TRBJ2-7, with D hard to call. What was sequenced was blood. The CDR3 DNA sequence: TGTGCCAGCAGTTTACCATCATGCACGCTCCGCGAGCAGTACTTC. It is translated as CASSLPSCTLREQYF.